The 5 T cell receptor beta chains below come from one sample, sequenced in a study of post-analysis software for immune sequencing data. TCR beta cDNA libraries included unique molecular identifiers. TCRdb reprocessed the PCR reads via MiXCR and lists one record per CDR3 protein. The table includes a few hundred thousand distinct CDR3 sequences, around 37% detected once. General study points: In patients, five or six TRBV segments were more frequent than in controls, with TRBV5-6, TRBV5-1 and TRBV20-1 among them.

Antigens of these TCRs are unknown. The source material was blood. These receptors were taken from a girl under 18 with multiple sclerosis.

This clonotype came up a few times. The chain couples TRBV15 to TRBJ2-5, with a weak D call TRBD1 (6 bases). The DNA end lines up better with TRBJ2-7; the J call may be wrong. CDR1 LNHNV and CDR2 YYDKDF come from the germline V gene (reference sequence). This CDR3 spans 15 amino acids. CDR3 region: CATSRDVTGYLEQYF. The CDR3 DNA is TGTGCCACCAGCAGAGATGTCACAGGGTATCTCGAGCAGTACTTC.

The V gene is TRBV29-1, the J gene TRBJ1-1; D is unclear. In germline, CDR1 is SQVTM, CDR2 ANQGSEA. This CDR3 has 13 amino acids. V was clipped by 5 bases and J by 0 bases, with 10 bases between them. CDR3 loop: CSVSGLLNTEAFF. CDR3 DNA sequence: TGCAGCGTTTCTGGATTGTTGAACACTGAAGCTTTCTTT.

This clonotype was observed a few times. The chain employs TRBV29-1 and TRBJ1-6, with D perhaps matching TRBD1 (5 bases). CDR1 and CDR2 from the germline V gene are SQVTM and ANQGSEA. This CDR3 is built from 13 residues. Trimming cost V 5 bases and J 7 bases, with 12 bases left between them. CDR3 residues: CSVKNRSNSPLHF. CDR3 coding DNA: TGCAGCGTTAAAAACAGGTCCAATTCACCCCTCCACTTT.

V usage is TRBV7-3 and J usage is TRBJ2-7; TRBD2 matches 7 bases. The V and J ends lost 1 base and 6 bases, in that order; junction bases with no gene match: 6. The CDR3 consists of 14 residues. Germline CDR1 and CDR2: SGHTA and FQGTGA. The CDR3 spells CASSLIAGVGEQYF. The CDR3 coding sequence is TGTGCCAGCAGCTTAATCGCGGGGGTAGGCGAGCAGTACTTC.

The chain recombines TRBV7-8 with TRBJ1-5, with D perhaps TRBD1 (6 bases). This CDR3 has 15 residues. Germline V lookup: CDR1 SGHVS, CDR2 FQNEAQ. Trimming cost V 4 bases and J 3 bases, with 13 bases left between them. CDR3 amino acids: CASSSRGPINQPQHF. CDR3 nucleotides: TGTGCCAGCAGCTCCAGGGGACCCATCAATCAGCCCCAGCATTTT.